These 9 T cell receptor beta chains share one sample of origin, sequenced in a study of blood T cell repertoires in COVID-19. Some clones are missing from TCRdb's copy, which holds only in-frame ones; the method was immunoSEQ multiplex PCR. The repertoire holds some 250,000 clones, with roughly 86% as singletons. Material for sequencing was peripheral blood. These receptors were obtained from a woman in her 30s with acute or convalescent COVID-19.

This chain uses TRBV5-6 with TRBJ2-1, with TRBD1 identical over 7 bases. Germline CDR1 is SGHDT and CDR2 is YYEEEE. V dropped 3 bases and J dropped 3; count of bases not matched to a gene: 3. The CDR3 has 14 amino acids. The CDR3 DNA reads as TGTGCCAGCAGCTCAGGGGACAGCTACAATGAGCAGTTCTTC. Protein product: CASSSGDSYNEQFF. Full variable domain (missing parts from reference TRBV5-6 and TRBJ2-1): DAGVTQSPTHLIKTRGQQVTLRCSPKSGHDTVSWYQQALGQGPQFIFQYYEEEERQRGNFPDRFSGHQFPNYSSELNVNALLLGDSALYLCASSSGDSYNEQFFGPGTRLTVL.

This rearrangement joins TRBV30 to TRBJ2-1, with TRBD2 matching over 8 bases. Trimming at V came to 3 bases and at J to 1 base, leaving 5 bases not matched to a gene. CDR3 size: 15 residues. Germline CDR1 is GTSNPN and CDR2 is SVGIG (reference sequence). For the CDR3, the DNA is TGTGCCTGGAGGACGACTAGCGCATCCTACAATGAGCAGTTCTTC. Its translation: CAWRTTSASYNEQFF.

This chain links TRBV7-9 with TRBJ2-1; D is possibly TRBD2 (6 bases). The ends were cut back, 7 bases at V and 9 bases at J, with 16 bases in the middle. Germline CDR1 is SEHNR and CDR2 is FQNEAQ (reference sequence). This CDR3 comprises 13 residues. In DNA form, the CDR3 reads TGTGCCAGCACCCTGGTACAGCGGGCTGAGCAGTTCTTC. Amino acid sequence: CASTLVQRAEQFF.

The chain is built from TRBV6-5 and TRBJ2-2; D might be TRBD2 (6 bases). CDR3 length: 14 amino acids. Germline CDR1 reads MNHEY; CDR2 reads SVGAGI. V gave up 1 base and J gave up 7 bases, with 10 bases separating them. The CDR3 bases are TGTGCCAGCAGTTACTTTCGGGGGAGCGGGGAGCTGTTTTTT. Its translation is CASSYFRGSGELFF.

This chain links TRBV5-4 with TRBJ2-7; D is unclear. In germline, CDR1 is SGHNT, CDR2 YYREEE (reference sequence). There are 14 residues in the CDR3. V lost 0 bases, J lost 2 bases, and 9 bases lay in between. The CDR3 region is CASSLVGGTYEQYF. As DNA, the CDR3 is TGTGCCAGCAGCTTGGTTGGCGGCACCTACGAGCAGTACTTC.

The genes are TRBV27 and TRBJ2-7, with D tentatively TRBD2 (6 bases). CDR3 length: 12 residues. V lost 11 bases and J lost 0, with 11 bases in between. Germline V gene data show CDR1 as MNHEY and CDR2 as SMNVEV (reference sequence). CDR3: CASTGGSYEQYF. The CDR3 DNA reads TGTGCCTCCACCGGGGGCTCCTACGAGCAGTACTTC.

This clone was seen only once. This chain joins TRBV15 and TRBJ2-1; 12 nucleotides match TRBD2. The CDR3 covers 17 residues. V lost 5 bases, J lost 0 bases, and 5 bases stayed unmatched. The germline V gene has CDR1 LNHNV and CDR2 YYDKDF (reference sequence). CDR3 in amino acids: CATSGGLAGSSYNEQFF. CDR3 bases: TGTGCCACCAGCGGGGGACTAGCGGGTTCCTCCTACAATGAGCAGTTCTTC.

This chain joins TRBV15 and TRBJ2-7, with 9 positions matching TRBD1. Germline lookup yields CDR1 LNHNV and CDR2 YYDKDF (reference sequence). Unmatched junction bases numbered 9, after V lost 3 bases and J lost 0 bases. This CDR3 is 17 amino acids long. CDR3 sequence reads: CATSRVQGARSSYEQYF. The CDR3 DNA is TGTGCCACCAGCAGGGTACAGGGGGCGAGGAGCTCCTACGAGCAGTACTTC.

This chain connects TRBV18 to TRBJ2-1, with 15 bases lining up with TRBD2. Germline V gene data show CDR1 as KGHSH and CDR2 as LQKENI. The CDR3 runs to 16 residues. The trim removed 2 bases at V and 7 bases at J, leaving 3 bases unmatched. The CDR3 region is CASSPEGLAGGNEQFF. The CDR3 DNA reads TGTGCCAGCTCACCAGAGGGACTAGCGGGAGGTAATGAGCAGTTCTTC.